This T cell receptor beta chain is drawn from a study of blood T cell repertoires in COVID-19. Study information: PBMCs, B-cell-depleted T cells, or T cells provided the cDNA or gDNA that made up the material.

V shed 4 bases and J 9 bases; nucleotides not matched to a gene: 8. The CDR3 contains 15 residues. The germline gives CDR1 SGHRS, CDR2 YFSETQ. Assay used: immunoSEQ multiplex PCR; TCRdb lists only in-frame clones, some missing. The table shows hundreds of thousands of clones, with under 95% occurring only once. This clone has only one observation. The clonotype comes from a young woman who had recovered from COVID-19. The material sequenced was peripheral blood. The rearrangement joins TRBV5-1 to TRBJ1-6; 9 nucleotides align to TRBD1. The CDR3 region has the DNA TGCGCCAGCAGCCCCGACAGGGGGAAGGGTTCACCCCTCCACTTT. As protein: CASSPDRGKGSPLHF.